Listed here is a single T cell receptor beta chain. Its antigen is not identified. Cryopreserved PBMCs supplied roughly 2 micrograms of genomic DNA for TCR beta libraries. This entry comes from a study of cytotoxic CD8 clonotypes in ibrutinib-treated CLL. The overall study: Once treatment had gone on for a median of around eleven months, range 6 to 36, response samples were drawn. Study-wide results and limits: Collection times varied between progressing and sustained-remission patients. Clonality (at baseline) was higher than in age-matched healthy donors and tracked circulating CD8+ T-cell counts.

Produced via immunoSEQ multiplex PCR; TCRdb's table is partial and in-frame only. The table records approximately 45,000 clones, just over 65% of them present only once. The V gene end was trimmed by 5 bases and the J gene end by 0 bases; junction bases not matched to a gene: 10. CDR1 and CDR2 (germline): SGHTA, FQGNSA. This CDR3 spans 16 amino acids. This clonotype originated in a human donor with chronic lymphocytic leukemia. The chain is built from TRBV7-2 and TRBJ2-7, with 7 bases fitting TRBD1. The sample consisted of PBMCs, taken after 24 months of ibrutinib treatment. CDR3 bases: TGTGCCAGCAGCCCAGGAGCCAGGGGGAGCTCCTACGAGCAGTACTTC. It codes for CASSPGARGSSYEQYF.